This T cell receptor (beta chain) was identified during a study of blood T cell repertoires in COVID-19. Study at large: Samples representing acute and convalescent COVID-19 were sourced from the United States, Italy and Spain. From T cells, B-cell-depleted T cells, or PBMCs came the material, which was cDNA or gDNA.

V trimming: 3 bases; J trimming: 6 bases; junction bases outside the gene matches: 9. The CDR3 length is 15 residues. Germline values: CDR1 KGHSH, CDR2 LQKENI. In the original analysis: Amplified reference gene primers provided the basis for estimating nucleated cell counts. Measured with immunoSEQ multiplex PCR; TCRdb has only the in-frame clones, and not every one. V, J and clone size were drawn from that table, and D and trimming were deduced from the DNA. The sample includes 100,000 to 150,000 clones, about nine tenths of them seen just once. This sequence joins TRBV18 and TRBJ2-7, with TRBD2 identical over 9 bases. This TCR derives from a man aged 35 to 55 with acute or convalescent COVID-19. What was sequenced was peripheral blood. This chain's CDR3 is CASSPGLATIAEQYF. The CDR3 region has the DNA TGTGCCAGCTCACCGGGACTAGCTACTATCGCCGAGCAGTACTTC. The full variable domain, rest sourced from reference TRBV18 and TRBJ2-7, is NAGVMQNPRHLVRRRGQEARLRCSPMKGHSHVYWYRQLPEEGLKFMVYLQKENIIDESGMPKERFSAEFPKEGPSILRIQQVVRGDSAAYFCASSPGLATIAEQYFGPGTRLTVT.